Following are 27 T cell receptor beta chains from one sample sequenced in a study of control samples from healthy donors and cancer patients. Measured with immunoSEQ multiplex PCR; TCRdb has only the in-frame clones, and not every one. The sample carries about 120,000 clones, more than 85% recorded once. The specimen was blood. The receptor source for this set is a man aged 30 to 39 in good health.

This clone has only one observation. V is TRBV9 and J is TRBJ1-5; D possibly corresponds to TRBD1 (5 bases). Germline assignment: CDR1 SGDLS and CDR2 YYNGEE. The V end lost 0 bases, the J end lost 0 bases, and 7 bases lay between the germline ends. This CDR3 is 15 amino acids long. The DNA of the CDR3 is TGTGCCAGCAGCGTAGGAGGGGATAGCAATCAGCCCCAGCATTTT. Translated, it gives CASSVGGDSNQPQHF.

V is TRBV5-1 and J is TRBJ1-5; TRBD1 might be the D (5 bases). The V gene's germline CDR1 is SGHRS and CDR2 YFSETQ. V was trimmed by 7 bases and J by 4 bases, leaving 18 bases between them. The length of the CDR3 is 15 residues. The CDR3 region is CASPLGGVLNQPQHF. The DNA of the CDR3 is TGCGCCAGCCCCTTGGGGGGGGTCCTTAATCAGCCCCAGCATTTT.

The chain recombines TRBV28 with TRBJ1-2, with 8 positions matching TRBD1. Per germline, CDR1 MDHEN and CDR2 SYDVKM. Losses at the gene ends were 7 bases for V and 8 bases for J; bases not matched to a gene: 9. The CDR3 consists of 13 residues. The CDR3 loop reads CASTLQGEDGYTF. The CDR3 DNA sequence: TGTGCCAGCACCTTACAGGGGGAAGACGGCTACACCTTC.

The chain is built from TRBV7-9 and TRBJ2-2; D is ambiguous. Germline-derived CDR1 and CDR2 are SEHNR and FQNEAQ (reference sequence). The CDR3 runs 14 residues. Trimming removed 6 bases at V and 1 base at J, with 9 bases between. The CDR3 region is CASRRAGNTGELFF. CDR3 DNA: TGTGCCAGCAGGCGTGCAGGGAACACCGGGGAGCTGTTTTTT.

This clone was detected once. This chain joins TRBV12-5 and TRBJ2-1, with D tentatively TRBD1 (5 bases). CDR3 size: 13 residues. V lost 4 bases and J 6 bases, leaving 10 bases between the germline ends. In germline, CDR1 is LGHNT, CDR2 FRNRAP. CDR3 in amino acids: CASGSLGANEQFF. The CDR3 coding sequence is TGTGCTAGTGGTTCCCTAGGGGCCAATGAGCAGTTCTTC.

V gene TRBV2 combines with J gene TRBJ2-4; D not resolved. The germline CDR1 and CDR2 sequences are SNHLY and FYNNEI. CDR3 length equals 15 residues. V was pared by 4 bases and J by 1 base, with 11 bases between. CDR3 coding DNA: TGTGCCAGCAGTGGGCTAGAGAGGGCCAAAAACATTCAGTACTTC. Encoded protein: CASSGLERAKNIQYF.

This clone appeared once. The chain is built from TRBV29-1 and TRBJ2-7, with 9 bases that match TRBD2. Germline V gene lookup returns CDR1 SQVTM and CDR2 ANQGSEA. V dropped 3 bases and J dropped 3; count of bases not matched to a gene: 6. The length of the CDR3 is 14 residues. In DNA form, the CDR3 reads TGCAGCGTTGAGGGCGGGGGGGCGTACTACGAGCAGTACTTC. It codes for CSVEGGGAYYEQYF.

The rearrangement links TRBV30 to TRBJ1-1; possible D gene TRBD1, 5 bases. V lost 2 bases to trimming and J lost 1 base, with 8 bases between them. Germline values: CDR1 GTSNPN, CDR2 SVGIG (reference sequence). The CDR3 contains 13 residues. The CDR3 nucleotides read TGTGCCTGGAGTCGACAGAGGAACACTGAAGCTTTCTTT. As protein: CAWSRQRNTEAFF.

CDR3 sequence (DNA): TGTGCCAGCAGTTGGACAGGGGCCTATGGCTACACCTTC. It yields the protein CASSWTGAYGYTF. The chain combines TRBV28 with TRBJ1-2; 9 positions match TRBD1. The ends lost 4 bases at V and 4 bases at J; junction bases unmatched: 1. The CDR3 consists of 13 residues. Germline V CDR1 and CDR2: MDHEN, SYDVKM.

The chain recombines TRBV6-6 with TRBJ2-7, with TRBD2 identical over 16 bases. Per the germline V gene, CDR1 is MNHNY and CDR2 is SVGAGI (reference sequence). V was clipped by 6 bases and J by 3 bases; unmatched bases: 5. The CDR3 contains 16 residues. The CDR3 loop is CASSSGLAGGHYEQYF. CDR3 in DNA: TGTGCCAGCAGCTCGGGACTAGCGGGGGGGCACTACGAGCAGTACTTC.

This clone was seen once. This rearrangement joins TRBV27 to TRBJ2-7, with 8 bases identical to TRBD1. With 2 bases clipped from V and 4 bases from J, the junction kept 7 bases outside the gene matches. The germline gives CDR1 MNHEY, CDR2 SMNVEV (reference sequence). This CDR3 region has 15 residues. The CDR3 bases are TGTGCCAGCAGTTTAGGGACAGGCTTATTATACGAGCAGTACTTC. This encodes CASSLGTGLLYEQYF.

CDR3 amino acids: CASSPGQGNTGELFF. Written as DNA, the CDR3 is TGTGCCAGCAGTCCGGGACAGGGAAACACCGGGGAGCTGTTTTTT. The chain employs TRBV5-4 and TRBJ2-2, with 9 bases aligning to TRBD1. V lost 5 bases, J lost 2 bases, and 4 bases stayed unmatched. CDR1 SGHNT and CDR2 YYREEE come from the germline V gene (reference sequence). This CDR3 spans 15 amino acids.

The chain combines TRBV5-1 with TRBJ2-3; possibly TRBD1 or TRBD2 for D (5 bases each). Germline values: CDR1 SGHRS, CDR2 YFSETQ. Trimming took off 3 bases at V and 7 bases at J, with 30 bases between the two ends. There are 19 residues in the CDR3. Here the CDR3 DNA reads TGCGCCAGCAGCTCGGTGAAAGGGACCCCCCTGCGAGAGAGACATACGCAGTATTTT. It yields the protein CASSSVKGTPLRERHTQYF.

This clone was seen just once. The chain carries TRBV19 and TRBJ2-2, with TRBD1 as a possible D gene (6 bases). The V end lost 7 bases, the J end lost 8 bases, and 17 bases lay between the germline ends. Germline V gene data show CDR1 as LNHDA and CDR2 as SQIVND (reference sequence). The length of the CDR3 is 14 residues. The CDR3: CASTFGGAGGELFF. As DNA, the CDR3 is TGTGCCAGTACTTTTGGGGGCGCCGGGGGGGAGCTGTTTTTT.

J is TRBJ2-5 and V is TRBV6-1; the match to TRBD1 covers 7 bases. With 1 base clipped from V and 2 bases from J, the junction kept 4 bases outside the gene matches. CDR3 length: 15 amino acids. Per germline, CDR1 MNHNS and CDR2 SASEGT. For the CDR3, the DNA is TGTGCCAGCAGTGAAGTAGTGGGACAGCAAGAGACCCAGTACTTC. As protein: CASSEVVGQQETQYF.

The rearrangement links TRBV28 to TRBJ1-5, with D unclear. The CDR3 runs to 14 residues. CDR1 MDHEN and CDR2 SYDVKM come from the germline V gene. V was trimmed by 7 bases and J by 2 bases, leaving 12 bases between them. The CDR3 DNA reads TGTGCCAGCACCGGCGAGTTCCGCAATCAGCCCCAGCATTTT. Its translation is CASTGEFRNQPQHF.

The CDR3 sequence is CASSIAASGYYEQYF. The CDR3 DNA reads as TGTGCCAGTAGTATAGCGGCTAGCGGGTACTACGAGCAGTACTTC. The chain has TRBV19 and TRBJ2-7, with 8 nucleotides matching TRBD2. CDR3 length: 15 residues. Germline assignment: CDR1 LNHDA and CDR2 SQIVND (reference sequence). After removal of 1 base from V and 3 bases from J, the junction contained 5 bases not matched to a gene. Complete variable domain (other parts from reference TRBV19 and TRBJ2-7): DGGITQSPKYLFRKEGQNVTLSCEQNLNHDAMYWYRQDPGQGLRLIYYSQIVNDFQKGDIAEGYSVSREKKESFPLTVTSAQKNPTAFYLCASSIAASGYYEQYFGPGTRLTVT.

This chain uses TRBV11-2 with TRBJ1-5; perhaps TRBD1 as D (6 bases). Germline V gene data show CDR1 as SGHAT and CDR2 as FQNNGV. This CDR3 spans 18 amino acids. With 1 base removed from V and 5 bases from J, the gap between germline ends came to 21 bases. The CDR3 protein is CASSLVRGARSRDQPQHF. The CDR3 DNA reads as TGTGCCAGCAGCTTAGTACGGGGGGCGCGGAGCCGGGATCAGCCCCAGCATTTT.

The gene calls are TRBV5-5 and TRBJ1-1, with 10 bases aligning to TRBD1. Germline CDR1 reads SGHKS; CDR2 reads YYEKEE (reference sequence). The CDR3 extends over 16 amino acids. The V segment lost 0 bases and the J segment 6 bases; nucleotides outside the gene matches: 8. CDR3: CASSLGQGARSSEAFF. In DNA, the CDR3 is TGTGCCAGCAGCTTGGGACAGGGGGCAAGGTCGTCTGAAGCTTTCTTT.

This chain connects TRBV11-2 to TRBJ2-7, with TRBD1 matching over 7 bases. Germline V gene sequence: CDR1 SGHAT, CDR2 FQNNGV. J gave up 2 bases and V 4 bases, and 20 bases lay outside the gene matches. The CDR3 is 19 residues long. The CDR3 coding sequence is TGTGCCAGCAGCTCAAGGCACTGGACAGGAGATAAAATAACCTACGAGCAGTACGTC. Its protein is CASSSRHWTGDKITYEQYV.

V gene TRBV20-1 combines with J gene TRBJ1-2; tentative D call: TRBD1 (5 bases). The CDR3 has 11 amino acids. V gave up 3 bases and J gave up 8 bases, with 10 bases separating them. Per the germline V gene, CDR1 is DFQATT and CDR2 is SNEGSKA (reference sequence). Here the CDR3 reads CSASREEGYTF. In DNA, the CDR3 is TGCAGTGCTAGCAGGGAGGAGGGCTACACCTTC.

The chain carries TRBV7-3 and TRBJ2-1; D not certain. There are 15 residues in the CDR3. CDR1 SGHTA and CDR2 FQGTGA come from the germline V gene. V was clipped by 5 bases and J by 2 bases, with 13 bases between them. The CDR3 nucleotides are TGTGCCAGCAGCCCCTCCCGACCTCCCTACAATGAGCAGTTCTTC. This codes for CASSPSRPPYNEQFF.

The V and J genes are TRBV6-5 and TRBJ1-1; D is unresolved. The CDR3 is made up of 13 amino acids. Per germline, CDR1 MNHEY and CDR2 SVGAGI. With 5 bases removed from V and 1 base from J, the gap between germline ends came to 8 bases. CDR3 nucleotide sequence: TGTGCCAGCAGTAATTCAGGGAACACTGAAGCTTTCTTT. Amino acid sequence: CASSNSGNTEAFF.

V gene TRBV7-2 combines with J gene TRBJ1-4; 8 nucleotides line up with TRBD1. In germline, CDR1 is SGHTA, CDR2 FQGNSA. With V trimmed by 5 bases and J by 8 bases, 7 bases remained unmatched. The CDR3 sequence is 14 residues long. CDR3 amino acids: CASSDRQGPEKLFF. DNA of the CDR3: TGTGCCAGCAGCGATAGACAGGGGCCCGAAAAACTGTTTTTT.

The chain uses TRBV6-1 and TRBJ2-7; D remains unclear. Germline assignment: CDR1 MNHNS and CDR2 SASEGT. With 0 bases removed from V and 7 bases from J, the gap between germline ends came to 7 bases. The CDR3 spans 12 residues. The CDR3 DNA reads TGTGCCAGCAGTGAAGCGCTTCGGGAGCAGTACGTC. This gives the protein CASSEALREQYV.

This chain uses TRBV2 with TRBJ2-1, with TRBD2 identical over 9 bases. Trimming took 3 bases from V and 16 from J; bases not matched to a gene: 13. This CDR3 spans 14 amino acids. Germline lookup yields CDR1 SNHLY and CDR2 FYNNEI. CDR3 DNA sequence: TGTGCCAGCAGTGATAAAGGCGGGGGGGCCCGAGATTTCTTC. Protein product: CASSDKGGGARDFF.

The V and J genes are TRBV24-1 and TRBJ2-2, with D unclear. Looked up from germline, CDR1 is KGHDR and CDR2 is SFDVKD. V lost 4 bases, J lost 5 bases, and 10 bases lay in between. The CDR3 covers 14 residues. CDR3 amino acids: CATSDFGPTGELFF. The CDR3 nucleotides are TGTGCCACCAGTGACTTTGGACCTACCGGGGAGCTGTTTTTT.